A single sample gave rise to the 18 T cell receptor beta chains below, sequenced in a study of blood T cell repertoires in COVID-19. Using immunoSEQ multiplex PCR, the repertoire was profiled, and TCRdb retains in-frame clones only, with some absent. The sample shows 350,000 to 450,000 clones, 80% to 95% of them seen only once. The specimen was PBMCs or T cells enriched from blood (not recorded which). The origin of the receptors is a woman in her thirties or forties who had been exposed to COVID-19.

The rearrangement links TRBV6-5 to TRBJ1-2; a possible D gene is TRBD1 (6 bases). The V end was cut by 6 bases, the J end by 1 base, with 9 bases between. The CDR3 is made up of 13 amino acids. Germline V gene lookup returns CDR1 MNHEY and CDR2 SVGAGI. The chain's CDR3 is CASRQGLNYGYTF. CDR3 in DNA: TGTGCCAGCAGACAGGGCCTTAACTATGGCTACACCTTC.

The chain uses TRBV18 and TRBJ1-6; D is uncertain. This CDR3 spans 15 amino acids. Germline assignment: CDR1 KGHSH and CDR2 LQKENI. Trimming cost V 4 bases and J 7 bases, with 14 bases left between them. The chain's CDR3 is CASSRLAGSNSPLHF. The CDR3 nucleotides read TGTGCCAGCTCACGCCTGGCAGGTTCCAATTCACCCCTCCACTTT.

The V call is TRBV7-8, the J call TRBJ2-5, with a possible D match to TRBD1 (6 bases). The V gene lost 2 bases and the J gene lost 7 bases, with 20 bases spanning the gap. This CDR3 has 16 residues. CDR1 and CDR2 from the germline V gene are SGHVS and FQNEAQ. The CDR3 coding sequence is TGTGCCAGCAGCTTAACCGCAGGGGCCAGTGCTGGGACCCAGTACTTC. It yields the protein CASSLTAGASAGTQYF.

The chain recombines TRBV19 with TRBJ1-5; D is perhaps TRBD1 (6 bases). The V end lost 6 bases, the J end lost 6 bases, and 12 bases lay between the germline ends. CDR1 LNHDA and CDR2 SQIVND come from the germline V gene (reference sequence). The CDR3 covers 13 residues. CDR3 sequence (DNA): TGTGCCAGTAGGCCGTCACAGGGTCAGCCCCAGCATTTT. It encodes CASRPSQGQPQHF.

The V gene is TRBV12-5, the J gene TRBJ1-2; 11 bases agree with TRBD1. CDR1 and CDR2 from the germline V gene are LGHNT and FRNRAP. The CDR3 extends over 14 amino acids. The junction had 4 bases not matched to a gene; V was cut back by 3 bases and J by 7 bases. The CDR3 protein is CASGFGTGGGGYTF. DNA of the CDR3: TGTGCTAGTGGTTTCGGGACAGGGGGTGGTGGCTACACCTTC.

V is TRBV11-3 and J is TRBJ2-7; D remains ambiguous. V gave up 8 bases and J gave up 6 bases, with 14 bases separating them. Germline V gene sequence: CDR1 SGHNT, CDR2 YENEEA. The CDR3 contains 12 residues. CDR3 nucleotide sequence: TGTGCCAGCCAATTCTCAGCGTCCGAGCAGTACTTC. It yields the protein CASQFSASEQYF.

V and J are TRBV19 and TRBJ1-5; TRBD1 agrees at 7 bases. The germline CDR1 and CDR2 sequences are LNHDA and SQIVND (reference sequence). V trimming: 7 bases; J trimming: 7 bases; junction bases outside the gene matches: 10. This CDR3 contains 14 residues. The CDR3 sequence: CASTTDRLGQPQHF. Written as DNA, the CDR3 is TGTGCCAGTACCACGGACAGGCTGGGGCAGCCCCAGCATTTT.

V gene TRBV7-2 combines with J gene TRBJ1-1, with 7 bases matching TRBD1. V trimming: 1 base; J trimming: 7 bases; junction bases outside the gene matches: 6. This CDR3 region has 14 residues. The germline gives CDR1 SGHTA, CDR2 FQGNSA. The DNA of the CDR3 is TGTGCCAGCAGCTTAGGTGGGACAGTAAATGAAGCTTTCTTT. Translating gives CASSLGGTVNEAFF.

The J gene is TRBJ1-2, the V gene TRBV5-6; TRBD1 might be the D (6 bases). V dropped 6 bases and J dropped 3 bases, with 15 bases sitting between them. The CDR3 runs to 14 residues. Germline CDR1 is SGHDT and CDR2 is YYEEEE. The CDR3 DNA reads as TGTGCCAGCACGGGCCGACAGGAGTACTATGGCTACACCTTC. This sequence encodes CASTGRQEYYGYTF.

CDR3 sequence reads: CASSFDSPYEQYF. CDR3 sequence (DNA): TGTGCCAGCAGTTTCGACAGCCCCTACGAGCAGTACTTC. This chain links TRBV12-3 or TRBV12-4 with TRBJ2-7, with a possible D match to TRBD1 (5 bases). The CDR3 runs 13 residues. V was trimmed by 3 bases and J by 2 bases, leaving 8 bases between them.

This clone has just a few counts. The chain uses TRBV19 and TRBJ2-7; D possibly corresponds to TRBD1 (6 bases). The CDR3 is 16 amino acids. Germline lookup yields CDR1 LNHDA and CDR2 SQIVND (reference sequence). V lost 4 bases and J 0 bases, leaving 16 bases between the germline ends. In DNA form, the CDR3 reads TGTGCCAGTAGTACCGCCACAGGGTTGGACTCCTACGAGCAGTACTTC. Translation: CASSTATGLDSYEQYF.

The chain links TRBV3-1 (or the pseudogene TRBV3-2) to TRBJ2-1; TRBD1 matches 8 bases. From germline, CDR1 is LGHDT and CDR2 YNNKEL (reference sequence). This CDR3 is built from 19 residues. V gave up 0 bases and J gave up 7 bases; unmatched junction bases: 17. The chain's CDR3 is CASSQESGFRQGRWNEQFF. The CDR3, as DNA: TGTGCCAGCAGCCAAGAAAGCGGGTTCCGACAGGGGAGGTGGAATGAGCAGTTCTTC.

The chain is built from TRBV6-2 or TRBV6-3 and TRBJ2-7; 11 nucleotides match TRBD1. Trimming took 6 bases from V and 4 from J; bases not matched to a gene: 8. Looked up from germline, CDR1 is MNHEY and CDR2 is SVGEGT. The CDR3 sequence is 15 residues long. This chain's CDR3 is CASSRPGQGVYEQYF. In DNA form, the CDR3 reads TGTGCCAGCAGCCGACCGGGACAGGGGGTATACGAGCAGTACTTC.

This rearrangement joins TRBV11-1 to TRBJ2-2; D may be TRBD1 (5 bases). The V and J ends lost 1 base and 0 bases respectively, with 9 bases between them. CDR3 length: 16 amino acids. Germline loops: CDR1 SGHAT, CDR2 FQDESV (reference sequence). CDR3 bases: TGTGCCAGCAGCTTAGGGCCAGGGCCGAACACCGGGGAGCTGTTTTTT. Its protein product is CASSLGPGPNTGELFF.

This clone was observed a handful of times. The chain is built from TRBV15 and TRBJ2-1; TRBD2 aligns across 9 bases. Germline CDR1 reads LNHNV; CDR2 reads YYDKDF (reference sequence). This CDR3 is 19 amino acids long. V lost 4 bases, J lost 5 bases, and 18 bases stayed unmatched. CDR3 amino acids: CATSTMGGTSKKVHNEQFF. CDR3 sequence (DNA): TGTGCCACCAGCACTATGGGAGGGACTAGCAAGAAGGTCCACAATGAGCAGTTCTTC.

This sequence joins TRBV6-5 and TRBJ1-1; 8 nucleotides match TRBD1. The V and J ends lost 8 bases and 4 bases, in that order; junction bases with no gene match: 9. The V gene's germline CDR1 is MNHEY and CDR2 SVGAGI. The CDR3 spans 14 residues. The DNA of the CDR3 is TGTGCCAGCTTCCACAGGGGGGGAGGCACTGAAGCTTTCTTT. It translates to CASFHRGGGTEAFF.

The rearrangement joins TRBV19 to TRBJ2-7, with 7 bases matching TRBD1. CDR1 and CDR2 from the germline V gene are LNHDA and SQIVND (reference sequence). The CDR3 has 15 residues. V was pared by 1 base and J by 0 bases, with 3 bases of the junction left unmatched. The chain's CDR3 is CASSIGTGPSYEQYF. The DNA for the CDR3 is TGTGCCAGTAGTATAGGGACAGGTCCCTCCTACGAGCAGTACTTC.

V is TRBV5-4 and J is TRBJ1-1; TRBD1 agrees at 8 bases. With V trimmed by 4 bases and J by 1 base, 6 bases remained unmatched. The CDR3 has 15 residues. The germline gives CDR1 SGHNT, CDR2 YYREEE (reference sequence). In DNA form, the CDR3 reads TGTGCCAGCAGCCCGGACAGGGTAACGAACACTGAAGCTTTCTTT. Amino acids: CASSPDRVTNTEAFF.